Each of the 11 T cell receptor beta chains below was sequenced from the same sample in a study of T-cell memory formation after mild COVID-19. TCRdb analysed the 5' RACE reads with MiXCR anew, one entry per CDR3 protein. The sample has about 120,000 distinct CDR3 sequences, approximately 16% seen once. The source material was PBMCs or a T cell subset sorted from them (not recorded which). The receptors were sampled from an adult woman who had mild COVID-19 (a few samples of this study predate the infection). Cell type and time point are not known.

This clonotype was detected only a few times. CDR3: CASSLGSPTYNEQFF. The CDR3 coding sequence is TGTGCCAGCAGTCTAGGGAGTCCTACCTACAATGAGCAGTTCTTC. The chain is built from TRBV12-3 or TRBV12-4 and TRBJ2-1; D perhaps matches TRBD2 (5 bases). V dropped 5 bases and J dropped 2 bases, with 13 bases sitting between them. The CDR3 sequence is 15 residues long.

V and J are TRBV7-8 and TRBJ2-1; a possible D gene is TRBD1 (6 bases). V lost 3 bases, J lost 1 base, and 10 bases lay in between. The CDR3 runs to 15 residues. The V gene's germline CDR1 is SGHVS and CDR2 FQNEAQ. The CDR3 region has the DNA TGTGCCAGCAGCTTTTGGGGGCTATCCTACAATGAGCAGTTCTTC. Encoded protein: CASSFWGLSYNEQFF.

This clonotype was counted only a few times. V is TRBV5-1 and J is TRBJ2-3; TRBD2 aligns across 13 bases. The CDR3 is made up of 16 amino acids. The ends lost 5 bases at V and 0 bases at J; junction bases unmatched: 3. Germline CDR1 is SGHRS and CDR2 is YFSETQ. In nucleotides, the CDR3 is TGCGCCAGCAGGACTAGCGGGGGGTCCAGCACAGATACGCAGTATTTT. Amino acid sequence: CASRTSGGSSTDTQYF. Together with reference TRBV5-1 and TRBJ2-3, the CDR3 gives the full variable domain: KAGVTQTPRYLIKTRGQQVTLSCSPISGHRSVSWYQQTPGQGLQFLFEYFSETQRNKGNFPGRFSGRQFSNSRSEMNVSTLELGDSALYLCASRTSGGSSTDTQYFGPGTRLTVL.

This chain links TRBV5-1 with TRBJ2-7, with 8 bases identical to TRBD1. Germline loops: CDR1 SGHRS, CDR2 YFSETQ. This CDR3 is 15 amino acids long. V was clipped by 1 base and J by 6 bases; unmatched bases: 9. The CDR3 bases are TGCGCCAGCAGCTTGAAAGGAGGACAGGGTGGCGAGCAGTACTTC. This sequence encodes CASSLKGGQGGEQYF.

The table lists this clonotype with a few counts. Here the CDR3 reads CASSPDQETQYF. In DNA form, the CDR3 reads TGTGCCAGCTCACCAGACCAAGAGACCCAGTACTTC. The chain joins TRBV18 to TRBJ2-5; no firm D call. Germline lookup yields CDR1 KGHSH and CDR2 LQKENI. Trimming shortened V by 2 bases and J by 0 bases, and 1 base separated the two germline ends. The CDR3 has 12 amino acids.

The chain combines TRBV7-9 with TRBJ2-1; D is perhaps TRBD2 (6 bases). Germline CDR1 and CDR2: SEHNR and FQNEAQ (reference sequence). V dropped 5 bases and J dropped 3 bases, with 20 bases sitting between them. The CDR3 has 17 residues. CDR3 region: CASSRPFLAPLYNEQFF. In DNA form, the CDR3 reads TGTGCCAGCAGCCGCCCCTTTCTAGCGCCCCTCTACAATGAGCAGTTCTTC.

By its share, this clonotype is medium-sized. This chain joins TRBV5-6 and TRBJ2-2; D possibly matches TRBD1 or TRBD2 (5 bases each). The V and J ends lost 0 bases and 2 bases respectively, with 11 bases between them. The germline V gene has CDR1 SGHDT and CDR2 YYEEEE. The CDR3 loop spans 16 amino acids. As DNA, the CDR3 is TGTGCCAGCAGCTTGGATAAGGGGACCAACACCGGGGAGCTGTTTTTT. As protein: CASSLDKGTNTGELFF.

CDR3 residues: CASSLDTGVTYNEQFF. Written as DNA, the CDR3 is TGTGCCAGCAGCTTGGATACAGGCGTTACCTACAATGAGCAGTTCTTC. The chain links TRBV5-6 to TRBJ2-1; D might be TRBD1 (5 bases). Deletions cut 0 bases from V and 2 bases from J, with 12 bases between. Germline CDR1 reads SGHDT; CDR2 reads YYEEEE. This CDR3 spans 16 amino acids.

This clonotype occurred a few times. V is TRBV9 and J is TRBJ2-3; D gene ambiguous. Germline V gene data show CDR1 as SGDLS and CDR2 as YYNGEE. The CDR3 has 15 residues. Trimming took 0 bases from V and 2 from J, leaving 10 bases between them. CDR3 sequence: CASSVGGILTDTQYF. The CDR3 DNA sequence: TGTGCCAGCAGCGTAGGTGGCATCCTCACAGATACGCAGTATTTT. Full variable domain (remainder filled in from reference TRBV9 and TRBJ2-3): DSGVTQTPKHLITATGQRVTLRCSPRSGDLSVYWYQQSLDQGLQFLIQYYNGEERAKGNILERFSAQQFPDLHSELNLSSLELGDSALYFCASSVGGILTDTQYFGPGTRLTVL.

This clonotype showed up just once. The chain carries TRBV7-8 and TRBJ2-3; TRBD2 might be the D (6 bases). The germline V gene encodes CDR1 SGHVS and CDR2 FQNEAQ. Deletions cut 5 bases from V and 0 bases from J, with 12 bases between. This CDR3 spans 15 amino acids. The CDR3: CASSPGLYSTDTQYF. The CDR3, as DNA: TGTGCCAGCAGCCCGGGACTGTACAGCACAGATACGCAGTATTTT.

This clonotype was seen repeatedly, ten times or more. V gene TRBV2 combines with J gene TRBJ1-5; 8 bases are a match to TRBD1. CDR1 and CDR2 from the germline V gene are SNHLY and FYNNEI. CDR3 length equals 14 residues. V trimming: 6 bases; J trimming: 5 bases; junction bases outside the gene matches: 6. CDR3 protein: CASSLGQGYQPQHF. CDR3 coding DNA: TGTGCCAGCAGCCTCGGACAGGGATATCAGCCCCAGCATTTT.